This TCR beta chain was retrieved from a study of cytomegalovirus exposure and HLA in healthy donors. Details on this clone: Its cognate antigen is unknown.

General study points: Some TCR beta chains (more than 150 of them) were listed as cytomegalovirus-associated. It was in a later analysis that TCR association rates were seen to vary by HLA locus, highest for DRB1 and lowest for HLA-C. Exclusion as indistinguishable affected some V segments, including TRBV6-2 and TRBV6-3.

The CDR3 contains 15 residues. From germline, CDR1 is SGHNT and CDR2 YYREEE (reference sequence). The ends lost 1 base at V and 4 bases at J; junction bases unmatched: 5. This PCR relied on a set of 60 Vbeta primers and 13 Jbeta primers. Repertoires were generated with immunoSEQ multiplex PCR, while TCRdb's copy carries only in-frame clones and drops some. The data show tens of thousands of clones, roughly 80% seen once. While unrecorded immune exposures were likely, the donors were nominally healthy when sampled. The chain links TRBV5-4 to TRBJ2-1, with 7 bases lining up with TRBD2. The sequencing sample was made of PBMCs. The receptor was derived from a woman aged 25 to 39 in good health and CMV-seronegative. This chain's CDR3 is CASSLSPSGYNEQFF. Here the CDR3 DNA reads TGTGCCAGCAGCTTGTCGCCTAGCGGTTACAATGAGCAGTTCTTC.